The 23 T cell receptor beta chains given below trace back to one sample, sequenced in a study of beta chain features in type 1 diabetes. As every portion of the isolated RNA was reverse transcribed, the sequencing read expressed TCRB transcripts. Here immunoSEQ multiplex PCR was the method, and the copy in TCRdb shows in-frame clones only, minus some. The sample consists of some 44,000 clones, about 51% of them appearing once. The specimen was Tregs from blood. These receptors were taken from a young woman in good health.

The rearrangement uses TRBV29-1 and TRBJ1-1; D may be TRBD1 (5 bases). V was shortened by 6 bases and J by 1 base, with 9 bases between the two germline ends. The CDR3 covers 12 residues. Germline loops: CDR1 SQVTM, CDR2 ANQGSEA. The CDR3 spells CSVRVPNTEAFF. The CDR3, as DNA: TGCAGCGTCAGGGTCCCGAACACTGAAGCTTTCTTT.

This clone turned up a few times. The J gene is TRBJ2-3, the V gene TRBV30; D is perhaps TRBD2 (6 bases). The CDR3 totals 13 residues. From germline, CDR1 is GTSNPN and CDR2 SVGIG (reference sequence). Trimming shortened V by 2 bases and J by 5 bases, and 11 bases separated the two germline ends. CDR3: CAWSPGGIDTQYF. The CDR3, as DNA: TGTGCCTGGAGTCCTGGAGGGATAGATACGCAGTATTTT. The entire variable domain, with the rest obtained from reference TRBV30 and TRBJ2-3, is as follows: SQTIHQWPATLVQPVGSPLSLECTVEGTSNPNLYWYRQAAGRGLQLLFYSVGIGQISSEVPQNLSASRPQDRQFILSSKKLLLSDSGFYLCAWSPGGIDTQYFGPGTRLTVL.

The chain combines TRBV7-9 with TRBJ2-1, with 11 bases aligning to TRBD2. The CDR3 sequence is 16 residues long. Germline trimming cut 6 bases from V and 4 bases from J; bases unmatched to any gene: 8. Per germline, CDR1 SEHNR and CDR2 FQNEAQ (reference sequence). The CDR3 DNA reads as TGTGCCAGCAGTGATAGCGGGAGGGGGGATTACAATGAGCAGTTCTTC. Translation gives CASSDSGRGDYNEQFF.

The gene calls are TRBV7-2 and TRBJ1-1, with TRBD1 as a possible D gene (5 bases). V gave up 4 bases and J gave up 5 bases, with 8 bases separating them. The CDR3 runs to 12 residues. In germline, CDR1 is SGHTA, CDR2 FQGNSA. CDR3 sequence reads: CASSWAGTEAFF. In DNA, the CDR3 is TGTGCCAGCAGCTGGGCAGGGACTGAAGCTTTCTTT. Variable domain in full (rest from reference TRBV7-2 and TRBJ1-1): GAGVSQSPSNKVTEKGKDVELRCDPISGHTALYWYRQSLGQGLEFLIYFQGNSAPDKSGLPSDRFSAERTGGSVSTLTIQRTQQEDSAVYLCASSWAGTEAFFGQGTRLTVV.

The rearrangement links TRBV30 to TRBJ2-1, with 7 bases matching TRBD2. Germline V lookup: CDR1 GTSNPN, CDR2 SVGIG (reference sequence). Trimming removed 5 bases from V and 0 bases from J; junction bases left unmatched: 7. This CDR3 has 15 residues. The CDR3 DNA is TGTGCCTGGTGTAGCGGGCAGAGCTCCTACAATGAGCAGTTCTTC. Translating it yields CAWCSGQSSYNEQFF.

The chain employs TRBV7-9 and TRBJ1-2; the D gene is possibly TRBD1 (6 bases). This CDR3 spans 19 amino acids. The germline gives CDR1 SEHNR, CDR2 FQNEAQ (reference sequence). V dropped 2 bases and J dropped 2 bases, with 24 bases sitting between them. CDR3 nucleotide sequence: TGTGCCAGCAGCTTACAGTTCTACAGGGCTTCGCGACTAAACTATGGCTACACCTTC. This gives the protein CASSLQFYRASRLNYGYTF. Full variable domain (outside the CDR3, taken from reference TRBV7-9 and TRBJ1-2): DTGVSQNPRHKITKRGQNVTFRCDPISEHNRLYWYRQTLGQGPEFLTYFQNEAQLEKSRLLSDRFSAERPKGSFSTLEIQRTEQGDSAMYLCASSLQFYRASRLNYGYTFGSGTRLTVV.

The V call is TRBV19, the J call TRBJ1-1; no clear D. V was shortened by 7 bases and J by 0 bases, with 21 bases between the two germline ends. Per the germline V gene, CDR1 is LNHDA and CDR2 is SQIVND (reference sequence). This CDR3 has 17 amino acids. CDR3 protein: CASKGGRLWVLNTEAFF. The CDR3 region has the DNA TGTGCCAGTAAAGGAGGGAGACTGTGGGTCTTGAACACTGAAGCTTTCTTT.

This clone was recorded a few times. The chain combines TRBV29-1 with TRBJ2-5; TRBD2 matches 13 bases. CDR3 length equals 12 residues. In germline, CDR1 is SQVTM, CDR2 ANQGSEA. The CDR3 loop reads CGLAGVSETQYF. The CDR3 bases are TGCGGACTAGCGGGAGTTTCTGAGACCCAGTACTTC.

The V and J genes are TRBV30 and TRBJ2-7; 9 nucleotides line up with TRBD1. V gave up 5 bases and J gave up 7 bases; unmatched junction bases: 12. The CDR3 is 14 amino acids. The germline V gene has CDR1 GTSNPN and CDR2 SVGIG (reference sequence). The CDR3 here is CAWLMGQGKTEQYF. The CDR3 nucleotides are TGTGCCTGGCTTATGGGACAGGGAAAGACGGAGCAGTACTTC.

This clone was observed a few times. The chain employs TRBV6-5 and TRBJ2-7; weak D call: TRBD1 (5 bases). Looked up from germline, CDR1 is MNHEY and CDR2 is SVGAGI. The germline V and J ends were trimmed by 2 bases and 5 bases, with 10 bases remaining between them. The length of the CDR3 is 13 residues. CDR3: CASSYLGAHEQYF. The CDR3 coding sequence is TGTGCCAGCAGTTACCTAGGGGCCCACGAGCAGTACTTC.

V usage is TRBV5-6 and J usage is TRBJ2-1; 10 positions match TRBD2. Germline V CDR1 and CDR2: SGHDT, YYEEEE. The CDR3 extends over 14 amino acids. V was clipped by 4 bases and J by 10 bases; unmatched bases: 8. The CDR3 DNA reads TGTGCCAGCAGCCGCAGGACTAGCGGTGGCGAGCAGTTCTTC. Translated: CASSRRTSGGEQFF.

This chain links TRBV2 with TRBJ1-2; 10 bases are a match to TRBD1. V lost 7 bases to trimming and J lost 2 bases; unmatched junction nucleotides: 7. The length of the CDR3 is 15 residues. Germline V gives CDR1 SNHLY, CDR2 FYNNEI. The CDR3 DNA sequence: TGTGCCAGCACCGCGGGACAGGGGAGAAACTATGGCTACACCTTC. The encoded protein is CASTAGQGRNYGYTF.

This clone was seen a few times. The J gene is TRBJ1-2, the V gene TRBV18, with 8 bases fitting TRBD1. CDR1 KGHSH and CDR2 LQKENI come from the germline V gene. Unmatched junction bases numbered 14, after V lost 3 bases and J lost 5 bases. The CDR3 totals 17 residues. The CDR3 sequence: CASSPRQTGEYGYGYTF. The CDR3 region has the DNA TGTGCCAGCTCACCCCGCCAGACAGGGGAGTACGGGTATGGCTACACCTTC.

This clone was seen a few times. The genes are TRBV10-3 and TRBJ2-5; 7 nucleotides line up with TRBD1. J gave up 7 bases and V 7 bases, and 15 bases lay outside the gene matches. Germline CDR1 and CDR2: ENHRY and SYGVKD. The CDR3 consists of 15 residues. The CDR3 DNA reads as TGTGCCATCAACCGACAGGGACCTCAGGACGGGACCCAGTACTTC. It codes for CAINRQGPQDGTQYF.

V is TRBV7-2 and J is TRBJ2-5; 8 nucleotides align to TRBD2. Germline CDR1 is SGHTA and CDR2 is FQGNSA. This CDR3 has 13 amino acids. V trimming: 3 bases; J trimming: 4 bases; junction bases outside the gene matches: 1. The CDR3 region is CASSLAGGETQYF. In DNA, the CDR3 is TGTGCCAGCAGCTTGGCGGGAGGAGAGACCCAGTACTTC.

V gene TRBV4-3 combines with J gene TRBJ2-7; D not resolved. V was cut by 1 base and J by 3 bases, with 13 bases left in between. The CDR3 runs 15 residues. Germline V CDR1 and CDR2: LGHNA, YSLEER. The CDR3 DNA reads TGCGCCAGCAGCCAAGGTCGGTATCCGAACTACGAGCAGTACTTC. Translating it yields CASSQGRYPNYEQYF.

V gene TRBV7-3 combines with J gene TRBJ1-6; no clear D gene. Germline values: CDR1 SGHTA, CDR2 FQGTGA. This CDR3 has 15 amino acids. Trimming shortened V by 5 bases and J by 10 bases, and 18 bases separated the two germline ends. The CDR3 DNA is TGTGCCAGCAGCCCAGACGGGAGCCTGGGGTCACCCCTCCACTTT. This sequence encodes CASSPDGSLGSPLHF.

The V call is TRBV27, the J call TRBJ1-5; no definite D call. Per germline, CDR1 MNHEY and CDR2 SMNVEV (reference sequence). The ends were cut back, 3 bases at V and 0 bases at J, with 18 bases in the middle. The CDR3 spans 18 residues. The CDR3 nucleotides are TGTGCCAGCAGTTTTAAGAGGAGGATGGGAGATAGCAATCAGCCCCAGCATTTT. Protein: CASSFKRRMGDSNQPQHF.

This chain links TRBV27 with TRBJ2-1, with D possibly TRBD2 on 5 matching bases. Germline V lookup: CDR1 MNHEY, CDR2 SMNVEV (reference sequence). V shed 7 bases and J shed 8 bases, with 15 bases lying between them. The CDR3 is 13 amino acids. The CDR3 nucleotides are TGTGCCAGCAAAACGGACTTCCCCCATGAGCAGTTCTTC. This sequence encodes CASKTDFPHEQFF.

The gene calls are TRBV7-2 and TRBJ2-3, with 7 bases fitting TRBD1. The V and J ends lost 5 bases and 10 bases, in that order; junction bases with no gene match: 15. Germline CDR1 and CDR2: SGHTA and FQGNSA. CDR3 size: 15 residues. In nucleotides, the CDR3 is TGTGCCAGCAGCAAGATAAGGACAGGCGACAATGCGCAGTATTTT. Its translation: CASSKIRTGDNAQYF.

The table lists this clone with a few counts. This chain connects TRBV10-3 to TRBJ1-5, with 9 nucleotides matching TRBD1. CDR3 length: 14 amino acids. After removal of 10 bases from V and 0 bases from J, the junction contained 4 bases not matched to a gene. Germline V gene lookup returns CDR1 ENHRY and CDR2 SYGVKD. CDR3 bases: TGTGCCACCGGGACAGGGAATAGCAATCAGCCCCAGCATTTT. Its protein product is CATGTGNSNQPQHF.

This chain connects TRBV15 to TRBJ2-7; 9 positions match TRBD2. The CDR3 spans 18 residues. Germline lookup yields CDR1 LNHNV and CDR2 YYDKDF (reference sequence). Germline trimming cut 2 bases from V and 4 bases from J; bases unmatched to any gene: 15. The chain's CDR3 is CATSRTLALEREAYEQYF. CDR3 bases: TGTGCCACCAGCAGAACCTTAGCCCTGGAGCGGGAGGCGTACGAGCAGTACTTC. The full variable domain, completed using reference TRBV15 and TRBJ2-7, is DAMVIQNPRYQVTQFGKPVTLSCSQTLNHNVMYWYQQKSSQAPKLLFHYYDKDFNNEADTPDNFQSRRPNTSFCFLDIRSPGLGDTAMYLCATSRTLALEREAYEQYFGPGTRLTVT.

In this sample, this clone turned up a few times. The chain is built from TRBV14 and TRBJ2-2; D is unclear. From germline, CDR1 is SGHDN and CDR2 FVKESK. Trimming stripped 1 base from V and 4 bases from J, with 13 bases between. The CDR3 extends over 16 amino acids. The CDR3: CASSQGRYPSTGELFF. CDR3 nucleotide sequence: TGTGCCAGCAGCCAAGGCAGGTACCCGAGCACCGGGGAGCTGTTTTTT.